Below, 28 T cell receptor beta chains from the same sample are listed, as sequenced in a study of CD8 T cells in Susac syndrome. Random hexamers were used to reverse transcribe an amount of roughly 0.5 to 1 ug RNA. TCRdb passed the immunoSEQ multiplex PCR reads through MiXCR, listing each CDR3 protein once. The data hold about 190,000 distinct CDR3 sequences, with approximately 94% observed a single time. Source material: CD4+ T cells from PBMCs. Receptor source: a human donor with Susac syndrome.

The rearrangement joins TRBV20-1 to TRBJ1-2, with 8 bases that match TRBD1. This CDR3 is built from 13 residues. The V segment lost 5 bases and the J segment 5 bases; nucleotides outside the gene matches: 7. Germline CDR1 reads DFQATT; CDR2 reads SNEGSKA (reference sequence). CDR3 region: CSAPGGIPYGYTF. The CDR3 nucleotides are TGCAGTGCTCCAGGGGGCATCCCTTATGGCTACACCTTC.

The chain combines TRBV21-1 with TRBJ2-7. TRBV21-1 is a known pseudogene. The CDR3 is 14 amino acids. The CDR3 spells CASRGTGGSDEQYF. For the CDR3, the DNA is TGTGCCAGCAGGGGTACAGGGGGCTCGGACGAGCAGTACTTC.

The V and J genes are TRBV7-8 and TRBJ2-7; tentative D call: TRBD1 (6 bases). The CDR3 loop spans 14 amino acids. Trimming removed 4 bases at V and 2 bases at J, with 12 bases between. Looked up from germline, CDR1 is SGHVS and CDR2 is FQNEAQ. Here the CDR3 reads CASSSNDRTYEQYF. Here the CDR3 DNA reads TGTGCCAGCAGCTCAAACGACAGGACCTACGAGCAGTACTTC.

This clonotype was detected once. The genes are TRBV20-1 and TRBJ1-1; D remains unclear. Between the trimmed V and J ends, which lost 4 bases and 0 bases, there was a span of 12 bases. CDR3 size: 14 residues. Germline loops: CDR1 DFQATT, CDR2 SNEGSKA (reference sequence). CDR3 protein: CSANILFMNTEAFF. In DNA form, the CDR3 reads TGCAGTGCTAACATCCTTTTTATGAACACTGAAGCTTTCTTT.

The rearrangement joins TRBV20-1 to TRBJ2-3; 10 bases are a match to TRBD2. V shed 4 bases and J 6 bases; nucleotides not matched to a gene: 7. This CDR3 region has 14 residues. CDR1 and CDR2 (germline): DFQATT, SNEGSKA (reference sequence). The CDR3 reads CSAISGTSVDTQYF. CDR3 bases: TGCAGTGCTATATCCGGGACTAGCGTTGATACGCAGTATTTT.

This clonotype was detected only once. The V call is TRBV20-1, the J call TRBJ2-5; 12 nucleotides line up with TRBD2. Trimming removed 0 bases from V and 9 bases from J; junction bases left unmatched: 11. This CDR3 region has 16 residues. Germline lookup yields CDR1 DFQATT and CDR2 SNEGSKA (reference sequence). The DNA of the CDR3 is TGCAGTGCTAGAGAGGGAGCTAGCGGGGGGGCAGGTGCCCAGTACTTC. Protein sequence: CSAREGASGGAGAQYF.

V usage is TRBV29-1 and J usage is TRBJ1-2; 8 bases line up with TRBD1. V trimming: 3 bases; J trimming: 2 bases; junction bases outside the gene matches: 2. Germline V gene data show CDR1 as SQVTM and CDR2 as ANQGSEA. The CDR3 loop spans 13 amino acids. The CDR3 spells CSVEAGGNYGYTF. In DNA, the CDR3 is TGCAGCGTTGAGGCAGGGGGCAACTATGGCTACACCTTC. Together with reference TRBV29-1 and TRBJ1-2, the CDR3 gives the full variable domain: SAVISQKPSRDICQRGTSLTIQCQVDSQVTMMFWYRQQPGQSLTLIATANQGSEATYESGFVIDKFPISRPNLTFSTLTVSNMSPEDSSIYLCSVEAGGNYGYTFGSGTRLTVV.

The CDR3 here is CSASFRAGNTEAFF. CDR3 sequence (DNA): TGCAGTGCTAGTTTCAGGGCGGGTAACACTGAAGCTTTCTTT. This chain connects TRBV20-1 to TRBJ1-1; D might be TRBD1 (5 bases). Germline V gives CDR1 DFQATT, CDR2 SNEGSKA (reference sequence). The CDR3 extends over 14 amino acids. The V end was cut by 3 bases, the J end by 2 bases, with 13 bases between.

The V gene is TRBV5-1, the J gene TRBJ2-3; possible D gene TRBD2, 5 bases. Germline CDR1 SGHRS, CDR2 YFSETQ. Trimming took 0 bases from V and 4 from J, leaving 6 bases between them. This CDR3 contains 13 residues. The CDR3 here is CASSLEAADTQYF. In DNA, the CDR3 is TGCGCCAGCAGCTTGGAAGCGGCAGATACGCAGTATTTT. Variable domain in full (rest from reference TRBV5-1 and TRBJ2-3): KAGVTQTPRYLIKTRGQQVTLSCSPISGHRSVSWYQQTPGQGLQFLFEYFSETQRNKGNFPGRFSGRQFSNSRSEMNVSTLELGDSALYLCASSLEAADTQYFGPGTRLTVL.

The chain carries TRBV7-9 and TRBJ2-5; tentative D call: TRBD2 (5 bases). The germline V and J ends were trimmed by 5 bases and 3 bases, with 19 bases remaining between them. The CDR3 covers 16 residues. CDR1 and CDR2 from the germline V gene are SEHNR and FQNEAQ (reference sequence). CDR3 loop: CASSPSIRVEEETQYF. The CDR3, as DNA: TGTGCCAGCAGCCCGAGTATAAGGGTGGAGGAAGAGACCCAGTACTTC.

The V call is TRBV2, the J call TRBJ1-2; 8 nucleotides agree with TRBD1. The V gene end was trimmed by 6 bases and the J gene end by 4 bases; junction bases not matched to a gene: 7. CDR3 length: 14 residues. Germline-derived CDR1 and CDR2 are SNHLY and FYNNEI. CDR3 loop: CASRAGGGLYGYTF. In nucleotides, the CDR3 is TGTGCCAGCAGGGCAGGGGGCGGACTCTATGGCTACACCTTC.

This clonotype was counted once. The chain couples TRBV4-2 to TRBJ1-1; D call uncertain. CDR1 is LGHNA, CDR2 YNFKEQ, per germline. There are 13 residues in the CDR3. V lost 1 base, J lost 6 bases, and 9 bases lay in between. CDR3: CASSQARGAEAFF. The CDR3 bases are TGTGCCAGCAGCCAAGCTAGAGGAGCTGAAGCTTTCTTT.

The chain combines TRBV5-1 with TRBJ1-2; 9 bases map to TRBD1. Germline V gene sequence: CDR1 SGHRS, CDR2 YFSETQ. With V trimmed by 2 bases and J by 8 bases, 4 bases remained unmatched. The CDR3 covers 13 residues. Written as DNA, the CDR3 is TGCGCCAGCAGCTTTGACAGGGGGGCCGGCTACACCTTC. Translating it yields CASSFDRGAGYTF.

The V gene is TRBV19, the J gene TRBJ1-6; 8 bases line up with TRBD1. The CDR3 extends over 13 amino acids. The germline V gene has CDR1 LNHDA and CDR2 SQIVND (reference sequence). With V trimmed by 11 bases and J by 9 bases, 9 bases remained unmatched. The CDR3 is CAGGQGIGSPLHF. The CDR3 DNA follows: TGTGCCGGAGGACAGGGAATCGGTTCACCCCTCCACTTT.

This chain connects TRBV7-2 to TRBJ2-5; D uncertain. The CDR3 runs 16 residues. The V end was cut by 5 bases, the J end by 5 bases, with 21 bases between. Germline values: CDR1 SGHTA, CDR2 FQGNSA. CDR3 sequence: CASSPPSSSASETQYF. Here the CDR3 DNA reads TGTGCCAGCAGCCCCCCGAGCTCGAGTGCTTCCGAGACCCAGTACTTC.

V and J are TRBV20-1 and TRBJ1-6, with 8 bases lining up with TRBD1. The CDR3 runs 15 residues. Per the germline V gene, CDR1 is DFQATT and CDR2 is SNEGSKA (reference sequence). The V and J ends lost 4 bases and 10 bases, in that order; junction bases with no gene match: 12. CDR3 nucleotide sequence: TGCAGTGCTACCTATTCCGGGACAGGAGAGTCACCCCTCCACTTT. It translates to CSATYSGTGESPLHF.

This chain links TRBV5-1 with TRBJ2-7, with TRBD1 matching 7 bases. This CDR3 spans 15 amino acids. Germline trimming cut 4 bases from V and 2 bases from J; bases unmatched to any gene: 9. CDR1 is SGHRS, CDR2 YFSETQ, per germline. CDR3 nucleotide sequence: TGCGCCAGCAGCCCCCCGGCAGGGGGAGCCTACGAGCAGTACTTC. Translated, it gives CASSPPAGGAYEQYF. Full variable domain (rest looked up from reference TRBV5-1 and TRBJ2-7): KAGVTQTPRYLIKTRGQQVTLSCSPISGHRSVSWYQQTPGQGLQFLFEYFSETQRNKGNFPGRFSGRQFSNSRSEMNVSTLELGDSALYLCASSPPAGGAYEQYFGPGTRLTVT.

This clonotype was seen once. The chain recombines TRBV7-3 with TRBJ2-1, with TRBD2 matching 14 bases. The CDR3 totals 16 residues. Germline V lookup: CDR1 SGHTA, CDR2 FQGTGA. V shed 5 bases and J 8 bases; nucleotides not matched to a gene: 8. The CDR3 DNA sequence: TGTGCCAGCAGCCCCCGACTAGCGGGGGGGCAGGATGAGCAGTTCTTC. Its protein is CASSPRLAGGQDEQFF. The full variable domain, with the rest looked up from reference TRBV7-3 and TRBJ2-1, is GAGVSQTPSNKVTEKGKYVELRCDPISGHTALYWYRQSLGQGPEFLIYFQGTGAADDSGLPNDRFFAVRPEGSVSTLKIQRTERGDSAVYLCASSPRLAGGQDEQFFGPGTRLTVL.

Details on this clonotype: A junction boundary mismatches the germline segment, possibly from a read error. V and J are TRBV11-2 and TRBJ2-3; TRBD2 matches at 10 bases. CDR1 and CDR2 (germline): SGHAT, FQNNGV. The CDR3 is 14 amino acids. The CDR3 loop reads CASSLDPTSGAQGF. The CDR3, as DNA: TGTGCCAGCAGCTTAGATCCAACTAGCGGGGCGCAGGGTTTT. Full variable domain (rest looked up from reference TRBV11-2 and TRBJ2-3): EAGVAQSPRYKIIEKRQSVAFWCNPISGHATLYWYQQILGQGPKLLIQFQNNGVVDDSQLPKDRFSAERLKGVDSTLKIQPAKLEDSAVYLCASSLDPTSGAQGFGPGTRLTVL.

The chain couples TRBV20-1 to TRBJ2-7; D not certain. This CDR3 region has 15 residues. Germline V gives CDR1 DFQATT, CDR2 SNEGSKA (reference sequence). V gave up 0 bases and J gave up 3 bases, with 15 bases separating them. This CDR3 is CSAREVGRTHYEQYF. The CDR3 nucleotides are TGCAGTGCTAGAGAGGTCGGAAGAACTCACTACGAGCAGTACTTC.

The chain couples TRBV28 to TRBJ2-3; D is ambiguous. V was shortened by 6 bases and J by 3 bases, with 19 bases between the two germline ends. CDR1 and CDR2 from the germline V gene are MDHEN and SYDVKM. The length of the CDR3 is 16 residues. This chain's CDR3 is CASSPSDRRWTDTQYF. CDR3 nucleotides: TGTGCCAGCAGCCCGTCGGACCGACGATGGACAGATACGCAGTATTTT.

The chain combines TRBV2 with TRBJ2-3; no clear D. Germline CDR1 is SNHLY and CDR2 is FYNNEI. Trimming left V 4 bases short and J 0 bases short, with 11 bases between. The CDR3 length is 15 residues. The CDR3 sequence is CASSVRRSSTDTQYF. CDR3 bases: TGTGCCAGCAGTGTTCGACGATCTAGCACAGATACGCAGTATTTT.

This chain joins TRBV29-1 and TRBJ1-6, with a possible D match to TRBD1 (6 bases). The CDR3 totals 13 residues. Trimming took off 4 bases at V and 2 bases at J, with 6 bases between the two ends. The V gene's germline CDR1 is SQVTM and CDR2 ANQGSEA. In DNA form, the CDR3 reads TGCAGCGTTGGGACAGCCTATAATTCACCCCTCCACTTT. It is translated as CSVGTAYNSPLHF.

This chain uses TRBV19 with TRBJ2-5; the match to TRBD1 covers 7 bases. Germline values: CDR1 LNHDA, CDR2 SQIVND (reference sequence). This CDR3 has 12 amino acids. Unmatched junction bases numbered 6, after V lost 11 bases and J lost 3 bases. The DNA of the CDR3 is TGTGCCGCCGGGACAGCGAAAGAGACCCAGTACTTC. Amino acids: CAAGTAKETQYF. The whole variable domain, remainder taken from reference TRBV19 and TRBJ2-5, is DGGITQSPKYLFRKEGQNVTLSCEQNLNHDAMYWYRQDPGQGLRLIYYSQIVNDFQKGDIAEGYSVSREKKESFPLTVTSAQKNPTAFYLCAAGTAKETQYFGPGTRLLVL.

The chain joins TRBV3-1 to TRBJ2-7, with D possibly called TRBD1 or TRBD2 (5 bases each). The CDR3 spans 17 residues. CDR1 is LGHDT and CDR2 is YNNKEL in the germline V gene (reference sequence). The V end was cut by 0 bases, the J end by 5 bases, with 20 bases between. The CDR3 nucleotides are TGTGCCAGCAGCCAAGATGAGGGGCCCCTAGGGGTCGACGAGCAGTACTTC. This translates into CASSQDEGPLGVDEQYF.

This rearrangement joins TRBV12-3 or TRBV12-4 to TRBJ2-7; TRBD2 agrees at 8 bases. Trimming at V came to 5 bases and at J to 3 bases, leaving 6 bases not matched to a gene. The CDR3 has 14 amino acids. The CDR3 sequence: CASSTSGGNYEQYF. As DNA, the CDR3 is TGTGCCAGCAGTACGAGCGGGGGAAACTACGAGCAGTACTTC.

V and J are TRBV12-3 or TRBV12-4 and TRBJ1-1; D is ambiguous. Trimming took off 6 bases at V and 5 bases at J, with 19 bases between the two ends. This CDR3 contains 15 residues. CDR3 protein: CASSSFFGVRTEAFF. CDR3 sequence (DNA): TGTGCCAGCAGCAGTTTCTTCGGGGTGAGGACTGAAGCTTTCTTT.

CDR3 nucleotides: TGCGCCAGCAGCCCCGGGGGTAGAGGCAATCAGCCCCAGCATTTT. Translating it yields CASSPGGRGNQPQHF. This chain links TRBV5-1 with TRBJ1-5, with D possibly matching TRBD1 (5 bases). CDR3 length equals 15 residues. Deletions cut 4 bases from V and 2 bases from J, with 13 bases between. The germline gives CDR1 SGHRS, CDR2 YFSETQ.